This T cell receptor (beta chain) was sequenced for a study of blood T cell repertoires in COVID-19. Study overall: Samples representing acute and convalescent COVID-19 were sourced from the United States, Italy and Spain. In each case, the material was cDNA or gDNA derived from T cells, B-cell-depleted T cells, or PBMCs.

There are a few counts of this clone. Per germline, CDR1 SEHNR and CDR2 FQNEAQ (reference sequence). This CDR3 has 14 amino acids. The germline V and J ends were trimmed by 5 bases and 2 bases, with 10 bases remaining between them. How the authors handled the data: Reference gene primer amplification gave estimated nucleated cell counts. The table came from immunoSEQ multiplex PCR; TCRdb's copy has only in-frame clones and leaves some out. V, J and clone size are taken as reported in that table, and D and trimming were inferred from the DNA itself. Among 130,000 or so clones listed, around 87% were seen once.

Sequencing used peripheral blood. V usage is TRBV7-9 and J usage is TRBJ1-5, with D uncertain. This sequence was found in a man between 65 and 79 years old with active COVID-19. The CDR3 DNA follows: TGTGCCAGCAGCCATGGCAGTCGCAATCAGCCCCAGCATTTT. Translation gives CASSHGSRNQPQHF.